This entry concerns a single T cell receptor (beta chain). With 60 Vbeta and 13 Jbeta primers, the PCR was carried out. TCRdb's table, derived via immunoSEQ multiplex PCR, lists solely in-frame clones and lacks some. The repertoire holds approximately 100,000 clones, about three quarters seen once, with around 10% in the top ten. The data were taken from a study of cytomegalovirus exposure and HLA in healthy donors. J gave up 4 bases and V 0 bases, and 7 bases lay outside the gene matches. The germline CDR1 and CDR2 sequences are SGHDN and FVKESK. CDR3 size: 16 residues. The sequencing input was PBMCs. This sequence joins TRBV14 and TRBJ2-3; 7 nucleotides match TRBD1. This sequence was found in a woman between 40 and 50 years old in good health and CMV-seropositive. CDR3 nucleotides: TGTGCCAGCAGCCAAGATTCCCGACAGGGCGCAGATACGCAGTATTTT. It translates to CASSQDSRQGADTQYF.